The rows below give T cell receptor beta chains drawn from one sample of a study of metastatic and nonmetastatic thyroid tumors. Using MiXCR, TCRdb re-called clones from the PCR reads. The sample records approximately 20,000 clones, 12% being singletons. Sequencing used blood. The receptors derive from a male donor with papillary thyroid cancer or a benign thyroid nodule (not recorded which). Some clones in this sample may be carry-over from other donors' samples. CDR3s include the opening cysteine and the closing phenylalanine or tryptophan. The D gene is left open where the match is weak. Clone size, where shown, is once, few, many, or a class for clones that have expanded.

V,D,J,size,DNA,CDR3
TRBV10-3,TRBD2,TRBJ2-5,many,TGTGCCATCAGTGAGTTCCGACTAGCAACCCGGCGGGAGACCCAGTACTTC,CAISEFRLATRRETQYF
TRBV12-3/TRBV12-4,.,TRBJ1-2,few,TGTGCCAGCAGTTTTGGGGGCCACCCCTATGGCTACACCTTC,CASSFGGHPYGYTF
TRBV28,.,TRBJ1-1,few,TGTGCCAGCAGTTTCCCCCCCCTGGGCAGGGAAGCTTTCTTT,CASSFPPLGREAFF
TRBV28,.,TRBJ1-2,few,TGTGCCAGCAGTCCCGGACTTTCTGGCTACACCTTC,CASSPGLSGYTF
TRBV10-3,TRBD1,TRBJ1-2,many,TGTGCCATCAATCCGGGACAGGGGGATCGAAACACCTTC,CAINPGQGDRNTF
TRBV9,.,TRBJ2-5,many,TGTGCCAGCAGCGTAGGAGGGGGGGAGACCCAGTACTTC,CASSVGGGETQYF
TRBV11-1,.,TRBJ1-2,.,TGTGCCAGCAGCTTAGGTGCAGGGGCCGGGACTAACTATGGCTACACCTTC,CASSLGAGAGTNYGYTF
TRBV20-1,.,TRBJ1-2,.,TGCAGTGCTAGAGATAGTCCGGGGGCCCTCTATGGCTACACCTTC,CSARDSPGALYGYTF
TRBV27,TRBD1,TRBJ2-6,few,TGTGCCAGCACGAGACAGGGGGCGTCTGGGGCCAACGTCCTGACTTTC,CASTRQGASGANVLTF
TRBV11-2,.,TRBJ2-7,.,TGTGCCAGCAGCGGTTTCTACGAGCAGTACTTC,CASSGFYEQYF
TRBV6-1,.,TRBJ2-3,few,TGTGCCAGCAGTATGTCGGACCCCCAGGATACGCAGTATTTT,CASSMSDPQDTQYF
TRBV5-1,TRBD1,TRBJ1-1,.,TGCGCCAGCAGCTTAGACAGGGGTACTGAAGCTTTCTTT,CASSLDRGTEAFF
TRBV5-1,.,TRBJ2-1,many,TGCGCCAGCAGCTTGGCAGGCGGTAGAGGCGATAAGTTCTTC,CASSLAGGRGDKFF
TRBV28,TRBD1,TRBJ1-5,many,TGTGCCAGCAGACTGGGACAGATCAATCAGCCCCAGCATTTT,CASRLGQINQPQHF
TRBV24-1,TRBD1,TRBJ2-4,many,TGTGCCACCAGCCATTCCGGACAGGGGGACAAAAACATTCAGTACTTC,CATSHSGQGDKNIQYF
TRBV7-2,TRBD2,TRBJ2-2,many,TGTGCCAGCAGCTTACCATTCCCCCAACTAGCGGGAGAAGCTACCGGGGAGCTGTTTTTT,CASSLPFPQLAGEATGELFF
TRBV5-6,TRBD1,TRBJ2-5,many,TGTGCCAGCACAGGACAGGGGAAAGAGACCCAGTACTTC,CASTGQGKETQYF
TRBV10-3,.,TRBJ2-1,many,TGTGCCATCACCCTGGGTCCGGACCGGGGCAATGAGCAGTTCTTC,CAITLGPDRGNEQFF
TRBV7-8,.,TRBJ1-1,many,TGTGCCAGCAGCTTAGTTGGACAACGGAACACTGAAGCTTTCTTT,CASSLVGQRNTEAFF
TRBV12-3/TRBV12-4,TRBD1,TRBJ1-5,many,TGTGCCAGCAGTTCGTCGCAGGGGGTCGTTCAGCCCCAGCATTTT,CASSSSQGVVQPQHF
TRBV7-3,TRBD2,TRBJ2-1,.,TGTGCCAGCAGCTTCTGCGGGAGGGAGGAACATGAGCAGTTCTTC,CASSFCGREEHEQFF
TRBV29-1,.,TRBJ1-1,.,TGCAGCGTTTCTGGGACTGAAGCTTTCTTT,CSVSGTEAFF
TRBV7-2,TRBD1,TRBJ1-6,many,TGTGCCAGCAGCCCCCGACAGGGGGAAGGAGGTTCACCCCTCCACTTT,CASSPRQGEGGSPLHF
TRBV19,.,TRBJ1-1,.,TGTGCCAGTACCTCCATCAGAGGTGCGGCTACATCTGAAGCCTTCTTT,CASTSIRGAATSEAFF
TRBV28,.,TRBJ1-2,few,TGTGCCAGCAGTTTGGACACTAACTATGGCTACACCTTC,CASSLDTNYGYTF
TRBV28,.,TRBJ2-3,many,TGTGCCAGCAGTCCATCAGGAGACGTGACAGATACGCAGTATTTT,CASSPSGDVTDTQYF
TRBV7-2,.,TRBJ2-7,few,TGTGCCAGCAGGACCGGAAGCTACGAGCAGTACTTC,CASRTGSYEQYF
TRBV12-3/TRBV12-4,TRBD1,TRBJ1-5,many,TGTGCCAGCAGCCGGACAGGGGGTGGTCAGCCCCAGCATTTT,CASSRTGGGQPQHF
TRBV2,.,TRBJ2-2,medium-sized,TGTGCCAGCAGGAGGGGGGGAGGGAACACCGGGGAGCTGTTTTTT,CASRRGGGNTGELFF
TRBV24-1,TRBD1,TRBJ2-5,many,TGTGCCACCAGTGAATCCGGGACAGGAACACGAGAGACCCAGTACTTC,CATSESGTGTRETQYF
TRBV19,.,TRBJ2-7,medium-sized,TGTGCCAGTAGTATTGGGACATCGGGCGAGCAGTACTTC,CASSIGTSGEQYF
TRBV6-5,.,TRBJ1-5,medium-sized,TGTGCCAGCAGTTCAAGTCGCACAGCCGGGATGCAGAATCAGCCCCAGCATTTT,CASSSSRTAGMQNQPQHF